This T cell receptor beta chain originates from a study of blood T cell repertoires in COVID-19 (TCRdb year 2020). Study-wide context: Samples covering the acute and convalescent phases of COVID-19 were provided by collaborators in the United States, Italy and Spain. The material from the prospective study consisted of cDNA or gDNA derived from T cells, B-cell-depleted T cells, or PBMCs. Subjects who had been exposed to COVID-19, were actively infected with it, or had recovered from it provided the deeply sampled blood TCRbeta repertoires that made up the dataset. The repertoires were released in a freely available public database meant as a resource for research on the immune response to SARS-CoV-2. The samples were drawn from two sources: the first 160 participants of the ongoing ImmuneRACE study, and over 950 subjects contributed by 6 global collaborators. Sample metadata almost always included a de-identified subject ID, COVID-19 status, age in years and sex. Where available, HLA class I and class II types were taken from metadata supplied by the sample provider and were not determined by assay-based typing.

The research as a whole found: How much clinical and demographic metadata was included differed by source and by participant, and the metadata was provided uncurated.

The collaborating institutions used their own protocols to collect whole blood in K2EDTA tubes. For TCRbeta analysis, collaborator samples were shipped as frozen whole blood, as isolated PBMCs, or as DNA extracted from either sample type. Concerning this clone: It has no known antigen specificity. No qualities accompany the bases; no much larger clone lies one base away.

TCRbeta CDR3 regions were amplified from genomic DNA using the immunoSEQ Assay, a bias-controlled multiplex PCR. As for the authors' bioinformatics: The number of nucleated cells in each sample was estimated from the amplification of reference gene primers within the assay. Sequence reads were collapsed and filtered to measure the absolute abundance of every unique TCRbeta CDR3 rearrangement. For each sample, productive Simpson clonality was calculated as the square root of Simpson's diversity index across productive rearrangements. TCRdb limited this immuneACCESS table to in-frame rearrangements with V and J called. A share of clones is missing; checked studies link under half to unresolved V genes, and the rest is unexplained. The V and J calls and clone size are taken from that table; D and trimming were inferred from the DNA. The sample profile shows about 210,000 clones; about 86% of them were found once. Clones ranked in the top ten supply less than 3.5% of the sample.

The CDR3 numbers 14 residues from cysteine through phenylalanine. The read is trimmed to its CDR3 DNA, 42 bases read in frame from base 1. Trimming takes 4 bases from V and 10 bases from J, and the germline ends sit 15 bases apart. The germline V gene sets CDR1 to SGHDT and CDR2 to YYEEEE. Material: peripheral blood. The rearranged segments are TRBV5-6 and TRBJ1-6; TRBD1 is a weak D gene call, 5 bases matching. The clonotype originates from a man over 45 with active or convalescent COVID-19. The nucleotides read TGTGCCAGCAGCCAGGGCAGGGTTGTATCACCCCTCCACTTT. This codes for CASSQGRVVSPLHF. With all but the CDR3 taken from the reference TRBV5-6 and TRBJ1-6 genes, the full variable domain is: DAGVTQSPTHLIKTRGQQVTLRCSPKSGHDTVSWYQQALGQGPQFIFQYYEEEERQRGNFPDRFSGHQFPNYSSELNVNALLLGDSALYLCASSQGRVVSPLHFGNGTRLTVT.